A single sample is the source of the 16 T cell receptor beta chains below, sequenced in a study of cytomegalovirus exposure and HLA in healthy donors. The primer mix had 60 Vbeta and 13 Jbeta primers. Produced via immunoSEQ multiplex PCR; TCRdb's table is partial and in-frame only. The sample includes tens of thousands of clones. Sample: PBMCs. The receptors were sampled from a male donor in good health and CMV-seronegative.

The J gene is TRBJ2-1, the V gene TRBV18; D gene ambiguous. Germline V gives CDR1 KGHSH, CDR2 LQKENI. Trimming took off 6 bases at V and 4 bases at J, with 16 bases between the two ends. CDR3 size: 15 residues. Written as DNA, the CDR3 is TGTGCCAGCTCCTCCGCCACGCAGAGGTACAATGAGCAGTTCTTC. Residues: CASSSATQRYNEQFF.

For the CDR3, the DNA is TGTGCCAGCAGCGTGCCCCCGGGACAGAAGTTTGGAAACACCATATATTTT. This encodes CASSVPPGQKFGNTIYF. V gene TRBV28 combines with J gene TRBJ1-3, with 7 bases that match TRBD1. The CDR3 covers 17 residues. Germline loops: CDR1 MDHEN, CDR2 SYDVKM. Trimming cost V 6 bases and J 3 bases; bases outside gene matches: 14.

V gene TRBV13 combines with J gene TRBJ1-5; TRBD1 matches 7 bases. Germline V lookup: CDR1 PRHDT, CDR2 FYEKMQ (reference sequence). Unmatched junction bases numbered 7, after V lost 2 bases and J lost 3 bases. The CDR3 covers 16 residues. CDR3 sequence reads: CASSLSSGGLNQPQHF. In DNA form, the CDR3 reads TGTGCCAGCAGCTTATCGTCAGGGGGGCTCAATCAGCCCCAGCATTTT.

CDR3 sequence: CASSPDRGVTDTQYF. The CDR3 DNA reads TGTGCCAGCAGCCCGGACCGGGGGGTCACAGATACGCAGTATTTT. The chain has TRBV11-2 and TRBJ2-3; TRBD2 agrees at 7 bases. From germline, CDR1 is SGHAT and CDR2 FQNNGV. V gave up 5 bases and J gave up 2 bases; unmatched junction bases: 7. The CDR3 consists of 15 residues.

The V call is TRBV6-5, the J call TRBJ2-5; D unresolved. This CDR3 comprises 13 residues. CDR1 is MNHEY, CDR2 SVGAGI, per germline. Trimming cost V 5 bases and J 3 bases, with 10 bases left between them. The CDR3: CASSPTLEETQYF. CDR3 DNA: TGTGCCAGCAGTCCGACTCTGGAAGAGACCCAGTACTTC.

The V gene is TRBV11-2, the J gene TRBJ2-7; TRBD1 agrees at 8 bases. The CDR3 has 17 amino acids. From germline, CDR1 is SGHAT and CDR2 FQNNGV. V shed 0 bases and J 4 bases; nucleotides not matched to a gene: 11. The CDR3 DNA sequence: TGTGCCAGCAGCTTAGACCTCGCGGACAGGGTCGCGTACGAGCAGTACTTC. It specifies CASSLDLADRVAYEQYF. Filled out from reference TRBV11-2 and TRBJ2-7, the complete variable domain reads EAGVAQSPRYKIIEKRQSVAFWCNPISGHATLYWYQQILGQGPKLLIQFQNNGVVDDSQLPKDRFSAERLKGVDSTLKIQPAKLEDSAVYLCASSLDLADRVAYEQYFGPGTRLTVT.

The V call is TRBV28, the J call TRBJ2-5; D is unclear. Germline lookup yields CDR1 MDHEN and CDR2 SYDVKM. This CDR3 region has 11 residues. The V end was cut by 4 bases, the J end by 8 bases, with 8 bases between. CDR3 DNA sequence: TGTGCCAGCAGTTCCCCCCCTACCCAGTACTTC. Translation gives CASSSPPTQYF. Combining the CDR3 with reference TRBV28 and TRBJ2-5 gives the whole variable domain DVKVTQSSRYLVKRTGEKVFLECVQDMDHENMFWYRQDPGLGLRLIYFSYDVKMKEKGDIPEGYSVSREKKERFSLILESASTNQTSMYLCASSSPPTQYFGPGTRLLVL.

The chain carries TRBV9 and TRBJ2-2; D perhaps matches TRBD1 (5 bases). There are 16 residues in the CDR3. V lost 4 bases and J 0 bases, leaving 13 bases between the germline ends. The germline V gene encodes CDR1 SGDLS and CDR2 YYNGEE. CDR3 in amino acids: CASSPVGHSNTGELFF. The CDR3, as DNA: TGTGCCAGCAGCCCGGTGGGGCATTCGAACACCGGGGAGCTGTTTTTT.

The chain carries TRBV27 and TRBJ1-2, with D perhaps TRBD1 (5 bases). Per germline, CDR1 MNHEY and CDR2 SMNVEV (reference sequence). Trimming took 3 bases from V and 5 from J, leaving 13 bases between them. This CDR3 is built from 14 residues. In nucleotides, the CDR3 is TGTGCCAGCAGTTTGGGGGGATCTCATTATGGCTACACCTTC. As protein: CASSLGGSHYGYTF.

The J gene is TRBJ1-1, the V gene TRBV4-2, with 7 bases matching TRBD1. Losses at the gene ends were 0 bases for V and 4 bases for J; bases not matched to a gene: 8. Germline-derived CDR1 and CDR2 are LGHNA and YNFKEQ. This CDR3 is built from 16 residues. In DNA form, the CDR3 reads TGTGCCAGCAGCCAAGATGAGGGGGCCTTGGGCACTGAAGCTTTCTTT. This codes for CASSQDEGALGTEAFF.

The chain recombines TRBV27 with TRBJ2-7; D is possibly TRBD1 (6 bases). V shed 3 bases and J shed 4 bases, with 13 bases lying between them. This CDR3 spans 14 amino acids. From germline, CDR1 is MNHEY and CDR2 SMNVEV (reference sequence). The CDR3 spells CASSFRDKSYEQYF. The CDR3 DNA is TGTGCCAGCAGTTTCCGGGACAAGTCATACGAGCAGTACTTC.

V is TRBV7-2 and J is TRBJ2-5; D remains unclear. V was cut by 2 bases and J by 2 bases, with 6 bases left in between. The CDR3 length is 13 residues. Germline values: CDR1 SGHTA, CDR2 FQGNSA. The CDR3 region has the DNA TGTGCCAGCAGCTTAACTCGGCAAGAGACCCAGTACTTC. Amino acid sequence: CASSLTRQETQYF.

The chain employs TRBV19 and TRBJ2-2, with 11 bases aligning to TRBD1. The CDR3 runs to 16 residues. J was trimmed by 2 bases and V by 5 bases; bases with no gene match: 4. Looked up from germline, CDR1 is LNHDA and CDR2 is SQIVND (reference sequence). CDR3 bases: TGTGCCAGTAGTCCTGGACAGGGGGCTAACACCGGGGAGCTGTTTTTT. Translating gives CASSPGQGANTGELFF.

J is TRBJ2-5 and V is TRBV5-1; 7 nucleotides agree with TRBD1. The CDR3 has 15 residues. Germline loops: CDR1 SGHRS, CDR2 YFSETQ. J gave up 2 bases and V 4 bases, and 8 bases lay outside the gene matches. The CDR3 reads CASSRGTATQETQYF. Here the CDR3 DNA reads TGCGCCAGCAGCCGAGGGACAGCCACTCAAGAGACCCAGTACTTC.

The CDR3 sequence: CASSPSPDTFEAFF. The CDR3 nucleotides are TGTGCCAGCAGTCCCTCCCCAGATACCTTTGAAGCTTTCTTT. This sequence joins TRBV9 and TRBJ1-1; D remains ambiguous. CDR3 length: 14 amino acids. CDR1 and CDR2 from the germline V gene are SGDLS and YYNGEE. With 5 bases removed from V and 7 bases from J, the gap between germline ends came to 18 bases.

This rearrangement joins TRBV20-1 to TRBJ2-4; unclear D gene. This CDR3 region has 11 residues. Trimming shortened V by 5 bases and J by 8 bases, and 10 bases separated the two germline ends. From germline, CDR1 is DFQATT and CDR2 SNEGSKA (reference sequence). CDR3 nucleotide sequence: TGCAGTGCTCTGACAACGTACATTCAGTACTTC. Its translation is CSALTTYIQYF.